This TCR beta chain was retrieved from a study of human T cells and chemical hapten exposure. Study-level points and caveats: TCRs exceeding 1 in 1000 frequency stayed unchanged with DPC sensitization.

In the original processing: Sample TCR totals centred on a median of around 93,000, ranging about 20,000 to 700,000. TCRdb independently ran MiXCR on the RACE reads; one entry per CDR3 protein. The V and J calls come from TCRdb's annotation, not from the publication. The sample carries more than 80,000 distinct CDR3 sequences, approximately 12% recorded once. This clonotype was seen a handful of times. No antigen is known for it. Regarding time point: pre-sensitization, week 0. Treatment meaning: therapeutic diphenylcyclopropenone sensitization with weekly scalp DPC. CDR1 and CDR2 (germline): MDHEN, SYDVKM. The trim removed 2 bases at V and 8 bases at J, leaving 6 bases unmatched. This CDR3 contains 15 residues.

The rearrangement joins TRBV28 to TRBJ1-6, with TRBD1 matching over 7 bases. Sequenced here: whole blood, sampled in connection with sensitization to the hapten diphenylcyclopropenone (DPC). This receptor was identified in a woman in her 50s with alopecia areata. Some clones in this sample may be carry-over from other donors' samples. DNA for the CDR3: TGTGCCAGCAGTTTAAAATGGCAGGGGGATTCACCCCTCCACTTT. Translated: CASSLKWQGDSPLHF.